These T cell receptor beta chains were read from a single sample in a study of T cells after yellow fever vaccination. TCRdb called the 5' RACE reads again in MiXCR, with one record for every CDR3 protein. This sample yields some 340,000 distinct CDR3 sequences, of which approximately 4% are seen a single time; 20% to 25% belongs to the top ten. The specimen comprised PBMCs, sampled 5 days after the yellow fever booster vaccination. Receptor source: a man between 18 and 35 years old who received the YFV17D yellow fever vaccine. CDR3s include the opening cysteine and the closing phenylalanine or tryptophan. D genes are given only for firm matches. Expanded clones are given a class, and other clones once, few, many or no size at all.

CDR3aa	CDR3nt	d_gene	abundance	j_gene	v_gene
CASRRGLAGEQETQYF	TGTGCCAGCAGGCGTGGACTAGCGGGGGAGCAAGAGACCCAGTACTTC	TRBD2	NA	TRBJ2-5	TRBV7-3
CASSVRGGSYEQYF	TGTGCCAGCAGTGTGCGGGGGGGCAGTTACGAGCAGTACTTC	TRBD2	NA	TRBJ2-7	TRBV6-6
CASSPPSSIPNNEQFF	TGTGCCAGCTCACCACCGAGCAGTATCCCCAACAATGAGCAGTTCTTC	NA	few	TRBJ2-1	TRBV18
CATSAGFSTDTQYF	TGTGCCACCTCGGCGGGGTTTAGCACAGATACGCAGTATTTT	NA	many	TRBJ2-3	TRBV10-3
CASSQFRDEKRGETQYF	TGTGCCAGCAGCCAATTCCGGGACGAAAAAAGGGGAGAGACCCAGTACTTC	NA	NA	TRBJ2-5	TRBV11-2
CAITKREAGELFF	TGTGCCATCACCAAGCGGGAGGCCGGGGAGCTGTTTTTT	TRBD2	NA	TRBJ2-2	TRBV10-3
CATSRGGVGPTDTQYF	TGTGCCACCAGCAGGGGGGGGGTGGGGCCCACAGATACGCAGTATTTT	TRBD2	few	TRBJ2-3	TRBV15
CALLRGAKNIQYF	TGTGCCCTCCTTAGGGGGGCCAAAAACATTCAGTACTTC	NA	NA	TRBJ2-4	TRBV11-1
CASSFPSGVKGTDTQYF	TGTGCCAGCAGCTTCCCCTCGGGGGTGAAGGGCACAGATACGCAGTATTTT	NA	NA	TRBJ2-3	TRBV7-9
CASSEGVVRSYEQYF	TGTGCCAGCAGTGAAGGGGTGGTACGGAGCTACGAGCAGTACTTC	NA	NA	TRBJ2-7	TRBV2
CASSQLTDTQYF	TGTGCCAGCAGCCAACTCACAGATACGCAGTATTTT	NA	NA	TRBJ2-3	TRBV14
CASSPEGPGELFF	TGTGCCAGCAGCCCCGAGGGACCCGGGGAGCTGTTTTTT	NA	many	TRBJ2-2	TRBV12-3/TRBV12-4
CASSQVSYNTGELFF	TGTGCCAGCTCACAGGTCTCCTATAACACCGGGGAGCTGTTTTTT	NA	few	TRBJ2-2	TRBV18
CASSYRLSPTDTQYF	TGTGCCAGCAGCTATCGGCTATCCCCCACAGATACGCAGTATTTT	NA	few	TRBJ2-3	TRBV7-3
CASSTRTSGGLEQFF	TGTGCCAGCAGCACCCGGACTAGCGGGGGTCTTGAGCAGTTCTTC	TRBD2	many	TRBJ2-1	TRBV3-1
CASSQEGVFGGLGEQFF	TGCGCCAGCAGCCAAGAAGGTGTGTTCGGGGGACTCGGTGAGCAGTTCTTC	NA	NA	TRBJ2-1	TRBV4-3
CASSQAPIREQYF	TGTGCCAGCAGCCAAGCTCCAATTAGAGAGCAGTACTTC	NA	NA	TRBJ2-7	TRBV3-1
CAWSGWTDYGYTF	TGTGCCTGGAGTGGATGGACAGACTATGGCTACACCTTC	NA	few	TRBJ1-2	TRBV30
CASSESGLLNIQYF	TGTGCCAGCAGTGAATCGGGACTCTTAAACATTCAGTACTTC	NA	NA	TRBJ2-4	TRBV6-1
CAISAREGDGYTF	TGTGCCATCAGTGCCCGTGAGGGGGATGGCTACACCTTC	NA	NA	TRBJ1-2	TRBV10-3
CASSQTFSGNTIYF	TGTGCCAGCAGCCAGACATTCTCTGGAAACACCATATATTTT	NA	few	TRBJ1-3	TRBV6-5
CASSSDSDLELFF	TGCGCCAGCAGCTCCGACAGCGACTTAGAGCTGTTTTTT	NA	few	TRBJ2-2	TRBV5-1
CASSSDGLEETQYF	TGCGCCAGCAGCTCGGACGGTTTAGAAGAGACCCAGTACTTC	NA	NA	TRBJ2-5	TRBV5-1